This passage covers 17 T cell receptor beta chains from one sample sequenced in a study of blood T cells in healthy people across ages. A second PCR, run for about 7 to 11 cycles, used a sample-barcoded 5' primer plus a J-beta primer mix. TCRdb re-called the 5' RACE reads with MiXCR, one entry per CDR3 protein. The sample has over a million distinct CDR3 sequences; approximately 43% are singletons. The sequenced sample consisted of blood. The receptors here all came from a woman aged 18-35 years in good health.

This clonotype was counted only a few times. This chain joins TRBV27 and TRBJ1-1; a possible D gene is TRBD1 (5 bases). Germline CDR1 is MNHEY and CDR2 is SMNVEV (reference sequence). The germline V and J ends were trimmed by 5 bases and 7 bases, with 8 bases remaining between them. The CDR3 extends over 11 amino acids. Here the CDR3 reads CASSGGGEAFF. CDR3 sequence (DNA): TGTGCCAGCAGTGGGGGAGGTGAAGCTTTCTTT.

The sample holds a few counts of this clonotype. The V gene is TRBV20-1, the J gene TRBJ2-3; weak D call: TRBD1 (6 bases). The CDR3 covers 15 residues. Trimming cost V 3 bases and J 9 bases, with 22 bases left between them. Germline lookup yields CDR1 DFQATT and CDR2 SNEGSKA (reference sequence). CDR3 protein: CSARLRTARRETQYF. The CDR3 region has the DNA TGCAGTGCTAGGCTGCGGACAGCCAGGCGCGAGACGCAGTATTTT.

The table lists this clonotype with a few counts. CDR3 in amino acids: CASSFTGVLDTQYF. In DNA form, the CDR3 reads TGTGCCAGCAGCTTCACAGGGGTGTTAGATACGCAGTATTTT. The chain uses TRBV7-8 and TRBJ2-3, with 7 bases matching TRBD1. The CDR3 is made up of 14 amino acids. V was pared by 3 bases and J by 5 bases, with 5 bases of the junction left unmatched. Germline V CDR1 and CDR2: SGHVS, FQNEAQ.

The V and J genes are TRBV7-2 and TRBJ2-4; 8 positions match TRBD1. Germline V lookup: CDR1 SGHTA, CDR2 FQGNSA. There are 15 residues in the CDR3. V gave up 4 bases and J gave up 1 base; unmatched junction bases: 3. Here the CDR3 reads CASSSGGGAKNIQYF. The CDR3 bases are TGTGCCAGCAGCTCAGGGGGCGGGGCCAAAAACATTCAGTACTTC.

This clonotype showed up just a few times. The rearrangement joins TRBV7-6 to TRBJ2-7; tentatively, D is TRBD1 or TRBD2 (6 bases each). Trimming took 7 bases from V and 7 from J, leaving 20 bases between them. This CDR3 is 14 amino acids long. Germline V gives CDR1 SGHVS, CDR2 FNYEAQ. In DNA form, the CDR3 reads TGTGCCAGCAACACCTTTGGGGGGCGCGATGAGCAGTACTTC. Amino acid sequence: CASNTFGGRDEQYF.

The V gene is TRBV6-1, the J gene TRBJ2-3; D not certain. The length of the CDR3 is 15 residues. The V gene's germline CDR1 is MNHNS and CDR2 SASEGT. Trimming took off 1 base at V and 0 bases at J, with 8 bases between the two ends. The CDR3 DNA follows: TGTGCCAGCAGTGAAGTGTTGCGCAGCACAGATACGCAGTATTTT. It translates to CASSEVLRSTDTQYF.

This clonotype was counted only a few times. The J gene is TRBJ1-1, the V gene TRBV11-2; 7 bases align to TRBD1. V trimming: 3 bases; J trimming: 2 bases; junction bases outside the gene matches: 6. This CDR3 region has 15 residues. From germline, CDR1 is SGHAT and CDR2 FQNNGV. This CDR3 reads CASSFTGTVNTEAFF. CDR3 in DNA: TGTGCCAGCAGCTTTACCGGGACAGTAAACACTGAAGCTTTCTTT.

The chain has TRBV28 and TRBJ2-7; 8 positions match TRBD2. Germline lookup yields CDR1 MDHEN and CDR2 SYDVKM. The CDR3 is 16 amino acids. With 3 bases clipped from V and 7 bases from J, the junction kept 14 bases outside the gene matches. In nucleotides, the CDR3 is TGTGCCAGCAGTTTGGTAGCGGGACAAGCCTACAATGAGCAGTACTTC. As protein: CASSLVAGQAYNEQYF.

The chain couples TRBV12-3 or TRBV12-4 to TRBJ2-4, with D possibly called TRBD1 or TRBD2 (6 bases each). TRBJ2-5 matches the DNA end more closely, so the J call is doubtful. The CDR3 spans 15 residues. The CDR3 DNA reads TGTGCCAGCAGTTCGCAGGGGAGGATCCAAGAGACCCAGTACTTC. Encoded protein: CASSSQGRIQETQYF.

This clonotype came up a few times. The rearrangement joins TRBV7-3 to TRBJ1-1; 7 bases fit TRBD1. The CDR3 is 14 residues long. J gave up 5 bases and V 5 bases, and 8 bases lay outside the gene matches. The V gene's germline CDR1 is SGHTA and CDR2 FQGTGA. The CDR3 coding sequence is TGTGCCAGCAGCAACCGACCAGGGGGGACTGAAGCTTTCTTT. Amino acid sequence: CASSNRPGGTEAFF.

This chain joins TRBV4-1 and TRBJ2-1, with a tentative D call TRBD2 (6 bases). This CDR3 is 15 amino acids long. V lost 3 bases and J lost 1, with 10 bases in between. Germline V gives CDR1 MGHRA, CDR2 YSYEKL. The CDR3 loop is CASSQIAVSYNEQFF. Here the CDR3 DNA reads TGCGCCAGCAGCCAGATAGCGGTATCCTACAATGAGCAGTTCTTC.

As for this clonotype: The junction shows a germline mismatch at one end, possibly a read error. J is TRBJ1-5 and V is TRBV11-2; D is undetermined. Germline V gene sequence: CDR1 SGHAT, CDR2 FQNNGV. This CDR3 has 17 residues. The CDR3 is CASSFFPYGLANQLQHF. The CDR3, as DNA: TGTGCCAGCAGCTTCTTCCCGTACGGGTTAGCCAATCAGCTCCAGCATTTT.

The chain carries TRBV6-6 and TRBJ2-7; D gene unclear. V was cut by 4 bases and J by 2 bases, with 18 bases left in between. CDR1 and CDR2 from the germline V gene are MNHNY and SVGAGI (reference sequence). The CDR3 totals 16 residues. CDR3 in DNA: TGTGCCAGCAGTTTAGGGATCGCGCGACTTACCTACGAGCAGTACTTC. It translates to CASSLGIARLTYEQYF.

The chain joins TRBV12-3 or TRBV12-4 to TRBJ1-5; D is unclear. The CDR3 is made up of 12 amino acids. V lost 6 bases, J lost 5 bases, and 8 bases lay in between. CDR3 sequence (DNA): TGTGCCAGCAGGCCTGATGATCAGCCCCAGCATTTT. The encoded protein is CASRPDDQPQHF.

Turning to this clonotype: A read error may account for a junction end that differs from germline. The chain is built from TRBV4-1 and TRBJ2-1; maybe TRBD2 (6 bases). This CDR3 is 16 amino acids long. Germline CDR1 and CDR2: MGHRA and YSYEKL. CDR3 in DNA: TGCGCCAGCAGCCTCGGCGGCGGGGCGGTCTACGATGAGCAGTTCTTC. Its protein product is CASSLGGGAVYDEQFF.

The chain uses TRBV5-1 and TRBJ2-5; a possible D gene is TRBD1 (6 bases). Germline V gene lookup returns CDR1 SGHRS and CDR2 YFSETQ. This CDR3 region has 14 residues. V lost 2 bases, J lost 3 bases, and 11 bases lay in between. CDR3 region: CASSFGTQEETQYF. CDR3 sequence (DNA): TGCGCCAGCAGCTTCGGGACACAAGAAGAGACCCAGTACTTC.

This chain links TRBV6-6 with TRBJ2-3, with D possibly being TRBD2 (6 bases). The CDR3 totals 15 residues. Germline assignment: CDR1 MNHNY and CDR2 SVGAGI (reference sequence). V gave up 7 bases and J gave up 2 bases, with 16 bases separating them. The CDR3 DNA reads TGTGCCAGCATTCCTGGAGGGACCCACACAGATACGCAGTATTTT. Amino acid sequence: CASIPGGTHTDTQYF.